These 24 T cell receptor beta chains came from one sample sequenced in a study of T cell responses to AZD1222 COVID-19 vaccine. Using immunoSEQ multiplex PCR, the repertoire was profiled, and TCRdb retains in-frame clones only, with some absent. The table lists over 65,000 clones, approximately 89% of them singletons. Source: peripheral blood, taken 28 days after the second AZD1222 dose. These receptors originate from an adult who received the AZD1222 COVID-19 vaccine.

V and J are TRBV7-9 and TRBJ1-2; TRBD1 might be the D (6 bases). The CDR3 runs to 13 residues. Germline CDR1 SEHNR, CDR2 FQNEAQ (reference sequence). Trimming removed 3 bases at V and 6 bases at J, with 11 bases between. The DNA of the CDR3 is TGTGCCAGCAGCTTGACAGGCTGGCATGGCTACACCTTC. It is translated as CASSLTGWHGYTF.

The chain couples TRBV15 to TRBJ2-3; 8 bases are a match to TRBD2. V shed 5 bases, J shed 2 bases, and the junction held 6 bases outside the gene matches. Germline V gene sequence: CDR1 LNHNV, CDR2 YYDKDF (reference sequence). This CDR3 comprises 15 residues. CDR3 bases: TGTGCCACCAGCTTGACTAGCGAGCACACAGATACGCAGTATTTT. Translation: CATSLTSEHTDTQYF.

The count of this clone is one. V and J are TRBV28 and TRBJ1-5; 7 nucleotides agree with TRBD1. The CDR3 is made up of 16 amino acids. The J segment lost 9 bases and the V segment lost 2 bases, leaving 13 bases of the junction unmatched. Germline values: CDR1 MDHEN, CDR2 SYDVKM. The CDR3 here is CASSLLPGQPSPPQHF. The CDR3 DNA is TGTGCCAGCAGTTTACTCCCGGGACAGCCTAGTCCGCCCCAGCATTTT.

The chain links TRBV7-8 to TRBJ2-5; perhaps TRBD2 as D (7 bases). Germline V CDR1 and CDR2: SGHVS, FQNEAQ. V was trimmed by 7 bases and J by 5 bases, leaving 20 bases between them. The CDR3 has 15 residues. CDR3 sequence: CASNNWGGALETQYF. DNA for the CDR3: TGTGCCAGCAACAATTGGGGGGGGGCGTTGGAGACCCAGTACTTC.

This CDR3 reads CASFQGAAGNTIYF. The CDR3 nucleotides are TGTGCCAGCTTCCAGGGGGCGGCTGGAAACACCATATATTTT. The rearrangement uses TRBV7-9 and TRBJ1-3, with TRBD1 identical over 8 bases. Germline-derived CDR1 and CDR2 are SEHNR and FQNEAQ (reference sequence). The CDR3 is made up of 14 amino acids. Trimming at V came to 8 bases and at J to 2 bases, leaving 5 bases not matched to a gene.

V usage is TRBV19 and J usage is TRBJ1-5, with 8 nucleotides matching TRBD1. The CDR3 loop spans 15 amino acids. CDR1 and CDR2 (germline): LNHDA, SQIVND (reference sequence). V shed 4 bases, J shed 3 bases, and the junction held 5 bases outside the gene matches. CDR3 in amino acids: CASSTTGEYNQPQHF. The CDR3 DNA reads TGTGCCAGTAGTACGACAGGGGAATACAATCAGCCCCAGCATTTT. The full variable domain, with the rest looked up from reference TRBV19 and TRBJ1-5, is DGGITQSPKYLFRKEGQNVTLSCEQNLNHDAMYWYRQDPGQGLRLIYYSQIVNDFQKGDIAEGYSVSREKKESFPLTVTSAQKNPTAFYLCASSTTGEYNQPQHFGDGTRLSIL.

This clone was observed a few times. The chain joins TRBV10-3 to TRBJ1-6; 10 nucleotides align to TRBD1. The V segment lost 2 bases and the J segment 9 bases; nucleotides outside the gene matches: 4. CDR3 length: 15 residues. CDR1 is ENHRY and CDR2 is SYGVKD in the germline V gene. The CDR3 coding sequence is TGTGCCATCAGTGAGGAAGGACAGGGGGTTTCACCCCTCCACTTT. It codes for CAISEEGQGVSPLHF.

The chain is built from TRBV27 and TRBJ1-6, with D maybe TRBD1 (5 bases). The length of the CDR3 is 17 residues. Per germline, CDR1 MNHEY and CDR2 SMNVEV (reference sequence). Trimming stripped 6 bases from V and 3 bases from J, with 18 bases between. The CDR3, as DNA: TGTGCCAGCAGCCCCTTAACGAGACAGAACTATAATTCACCCCTCCACTTT. Amino acid sequence: CASSPLTRQNYNSPLHF.

The chain uses TRBV7-2 and TRBJ2-3; a possible D gene is TRBD1 (5 bases). Germline V lookup: CDR1 SGHTA, CDR2 FQGNSA. V gave up 5 bases and J gave up 4 bases, with 13 bases separating them. The CDR3 runs to 14 residues. This CDR3 reads CASSQQVLADTQYF. The CDR3 nucleotides are TGTGCCAGCAGCCAACAGGTTTTGGCAGATACGCAGTATTTT.

This chain's CDR3 is CASSYRPGVANTEAFF. In DNA form, the CDR3 reads TGTGCCAGCAGTTACCGACCGGGGGTGGCGAACACTGAAGCTTTCTTT. The chain is built from TRBV6-5 and TRBJ1-1, with TRBD1 as a possible D gene (5 bases). CDR1 is MNHEY, CDR2 SVGAGI, per germline. The CDR3 is 16 amino acids. Between the trimmed V and J ends, which lost 2 bases and 1 base, there was a span of 14 bases.

This chain connects TRBV6-5 to TRBJ1-2; no firm D call. The germline V and J ends were trimmed by 6 bases and 4 bases, with 12 bases remaining between them. Germline V lookup: CDR1 MNHEY, CDR2 SVGAGI. This CDR3 spans 13 amino acids. The CDR3 sequence: CASRTTETYGYTF. The CDR3 region has the DNA TGTGCCAGCAGGACGACGGAAACCTATGGCTACACCTTC.

The chain couples TRBV6-2 or TRBV6-3 to TRBJ2-7; tentatively, D is TRBD1 or TRBD2 (5 bases each). The CDR3 has 15 residues. V gave up 2 bases and J gave up 2 bases, with 13 bases separating them. The germline CDR1 and CDR2 sequences are MNHEY and SVGEGT. CDR3: CASSYGARDAYEQYF. DNA of the CDR3: TGTGCCAGCAGTTACGGCGCCAGGGACGCCTACGAGCAGTACTTC.

This chain links TRBV5-4 with TRBJ2-5; 7 bases line up with TRBD1. The germline V gene encodes CDR1 SGHNT and CDR2 YYREEE (reference sequence). The CDR3 is 17 residues long. V dropped 4 bases and J dropped 5; count of bases not matched to a gene: 17. The DNA of the CDR3 is TGTGCCAGCAGCCAACGAGGCCGACAGGGCCAAGCGGAGACCCAGTACTTC. As protein: CASSQRGRQGQAETQYF.

The V and J genes are TRBV18 and TRBJ2-2, with a tentative D call TRBD2 (6 bases). This CDR3 region has 16 residues. V lost 1 base and J 2 bases, leaving 11 bases between the germline ends. Germline values: CDR1 KGHSH, CDR2 LQKENI. The CDR3 DNA follows: TGTGCCAGCTCACCACGTGTCGGGGGAAACACCGGGGAGCTGTTTTTT. Translation gives CASSPRVGGNTGELFF.

This clone was seen just once. This chain connects TRBV18 to TRBJ2-3, with TRBD2 matching 16 bases. The CDR3 consists of 18 residues. In germline, CDR1 is KGHSH, CDR2 LQKENI. V dropped 3 bases and J dropped 0; count of bases not matched to a gene: 3. The CDR3 DNA sequence: TGTGCCAGCTCACCGGGACTAGCGGGGGGGCCTAGCACAGATACGCAGTATTTT. Translating gives CASSPGLAGGPSTDTQYF.

The gene calls are TRBV10-3 and TRBJ2-2, with 8 bases aligning to TRBD1. Trimming at V came to 7 bases and at J to 6 bases, leaving 7 bases not matched to a gene. CDR3 length equals 14 residues. From germline, CDR1 is ENHRY and CDR2 SYGVKD. CDR3 loop: CAIMGQAMAGELFF. The CDR3 nucleotides read TGTGCCATCATGGGACAGGCGATGGCCGGGGAGCTGTTTTTT.

The chain joins TRBV6-5 to TRBJ2-2, with a tentative D call TRBD2 (5 bases). V was clipped by 6 bases and J by 6 bases, with 17 bases between them. This CDR3 region has 15 residues. Germline-derived CDR1 and CDR2 are MNHEY and SVGAGI. The DNA of the CDR3 is TGTGCCAGCAGCCTAACGCGTACGAGGGCCGGGGAGCTGTTTTTT. Protein: CASSLTRTRAGELFF.

This sequence joins TRBV9 and TRBJ2-2; D may be TRBD1 (5 bases). The V and J ends lost 3 bases and 6 bases respectively, with 9 bases between them. Per germline, CDR1 SGDLS and CDR2 YYNGEE. The CDR3 has 13 amino acids. The CDR3, as DNA: TGTGCCAGCAGCGGACAGAATTCCGGGGAGCTGTTTTTT. Its protein product is CASSGQNSGELFF.

This chain links TRBV6-2 or TRBV6-3 with TRBJ2-1; TRBD1 aligns across 7 bases. Trimming at V came to 6 bases and at J to 0 bases, leaving 8 bases not matched to a gene. CDR1 and CDR2 from the germline V gene are MNHEY and SVGEGT. CDR3 length: 16 residues. The CDR3 here is CASSSGQLASYNEQFF. The CDR3 region has the DNA TGTGCCAGCAGCTCGGGACAGCTTGCCTCCTACAATGAGCAGTTCTTC.

CDR3 protein: CASSVEAGNTGELFF. The CDR3 DNA is TGTGCCAGCAGCGTAGAGGCAGGGAACACCGGGGAGCTGTTTTTT. V is TRBV9 and J is TRBJ2-2, with D unclear. Germline V gene sequence: CDR1 SGDLS, CDR2 YYNGEE. CDR3 length: 15 residues. V shed 0 bases and J shed 1 base, with 7 bases lying between them.

This rearrangement joins TRBV19 to TRBJ2-7; 9 nucleotides agree with TRBD1. The germline gives CDR1 LNHDA, CDR2 SQIVND (reference sequence). Trimming removed 5 bases from V and 0 bases from J; junction bases left unmatched: 5. This CDR3 spans 15 amino acids. The CDR3 DNA is TGTGCCAGTAGTGACGGACAGGGGAACTCCTACGAGCAGTACTTC. Translating it yields CASSDGQGNSYEQYF.

This clone was found once. The chain couples TRBV6-5 to TRBJ2-3; TRBD1 aligns across 8 bases. This CDR3 contains 15 residues. The germline V gene has CDR1 MNHEY and CDR2 SVGAGI. V shed 2 bases, J shed 6 bases, and the junction held 7 bases outside the gene matches. CDR3 nucleotides: TGTGCCAGCAGTTACGGGACAGGATTCTTCGATACGCAGTATTTT. Its protein product is CASSYGTGFFDTQYF.

This clone appeared a few times. The V and J genes are TRBV11-2 and TRBJ1-6; D might be TRBD1 (5 bases). V shed 1 base and J shed 13 bases, with 17 bases lying between them. Germline V lookup: CDR1 SGHAT, CDR2 FQNNGV. This CDR3 spans 15 amino acids. The CDR3, as DNA: TGTGCCAGCAGCTTAGCCGGGGACCGGACCGGCCCCCTCCACTTT. Encoded protein: CASSLAGDRTGPLHF.

The rearrangement links TRBV7-2 to TRBJ2-1; D gene unclear. From germline, CDR1 is SGHTA and CDR2 FQGNSA. V lost 3 bases to trimming and J lost 6 bases, with 6 bases between them. The CDR3 loop spans 12 amino acids. This CDR3 is CASSFMSNEQFF. CDR3 nucleotides: TGTGCCAGCAGCTTCATGAGCAATGAGCAGTTCTTC.